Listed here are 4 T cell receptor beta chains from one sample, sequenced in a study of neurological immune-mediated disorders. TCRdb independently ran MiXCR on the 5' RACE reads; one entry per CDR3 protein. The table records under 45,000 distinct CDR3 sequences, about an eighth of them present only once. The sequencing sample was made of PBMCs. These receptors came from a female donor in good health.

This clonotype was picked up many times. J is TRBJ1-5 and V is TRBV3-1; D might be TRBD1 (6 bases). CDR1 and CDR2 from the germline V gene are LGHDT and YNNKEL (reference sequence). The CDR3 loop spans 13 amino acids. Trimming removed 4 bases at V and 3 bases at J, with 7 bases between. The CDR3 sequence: CASSRQANQPQHF. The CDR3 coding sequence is TGTGCCAGCAGCCGACAGGCCAATCAGCCCCAGCATTTT.

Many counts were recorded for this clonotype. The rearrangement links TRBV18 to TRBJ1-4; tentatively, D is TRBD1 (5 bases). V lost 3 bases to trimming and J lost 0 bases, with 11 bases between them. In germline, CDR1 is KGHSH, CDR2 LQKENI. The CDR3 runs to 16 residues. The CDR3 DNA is TGTGCCAGCTCACCGGCAGGGAAGGCAACTAATGAAAAACTGTTTTTT. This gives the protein CASSPAGKATNEKLFF.

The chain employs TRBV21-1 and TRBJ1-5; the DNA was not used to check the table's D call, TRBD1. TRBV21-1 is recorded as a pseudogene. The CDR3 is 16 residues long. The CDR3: CASRPARGRRNQPQHF. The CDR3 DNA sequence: TGTGCCAGCAGACCTGCCCGGGGACGGCGCAATCAGCCCCAGCATTTT.

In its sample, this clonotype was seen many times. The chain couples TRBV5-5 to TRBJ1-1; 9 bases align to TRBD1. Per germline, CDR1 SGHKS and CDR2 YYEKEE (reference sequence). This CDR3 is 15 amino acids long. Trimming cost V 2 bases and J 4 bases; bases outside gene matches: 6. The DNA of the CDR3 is TGTGCCAGCAGCTTAACCGGGACAGGGATCACTGAAGCTTTCTTT. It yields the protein CASSLTGTGITEAFF.